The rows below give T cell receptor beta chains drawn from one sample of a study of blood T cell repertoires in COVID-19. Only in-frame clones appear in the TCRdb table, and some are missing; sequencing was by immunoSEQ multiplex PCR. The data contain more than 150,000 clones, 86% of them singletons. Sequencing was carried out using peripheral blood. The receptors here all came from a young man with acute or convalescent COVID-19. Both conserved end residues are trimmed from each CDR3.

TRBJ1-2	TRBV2	ASRSRSFGYGYT
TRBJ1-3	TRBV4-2	ASSQDDRGNTIY
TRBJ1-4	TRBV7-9	ASSPTGAEKLF
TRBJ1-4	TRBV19	ASSTTGANEKLF
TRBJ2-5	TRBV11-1	ASSFGGGGQETQY
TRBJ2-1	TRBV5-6	ASSFELAGGLSYNEQF
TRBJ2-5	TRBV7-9	ASSLATSHQETQY
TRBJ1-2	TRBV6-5	ASQGGGSSFYGYT
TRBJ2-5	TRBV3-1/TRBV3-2	ASSQDYLAGETQY
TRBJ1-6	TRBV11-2	ASSLGGAGLTNDSPLH
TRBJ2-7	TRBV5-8	ASSSERGQFHSEQY
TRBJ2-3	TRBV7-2	ASSLDTGADTQY
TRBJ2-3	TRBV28	ASSLASAGTGADTQY
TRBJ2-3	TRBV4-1	ASSQRTSGSTDTQY
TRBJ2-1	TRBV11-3	ASSLSGGGYNEQF
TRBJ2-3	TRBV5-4	ASSATSGGTDTQY
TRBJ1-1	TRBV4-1	ASSQEFDSEAF
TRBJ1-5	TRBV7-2	ASSLVGPGNQPQH
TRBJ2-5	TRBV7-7	ASTETGGPQETQY
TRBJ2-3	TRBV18	ASSPRTISTDTQY
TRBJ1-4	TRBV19	ASTHRAPNEKLF
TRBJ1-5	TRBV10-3	AISESSGLNQPQH
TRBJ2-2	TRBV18	ASSQTGTGELF
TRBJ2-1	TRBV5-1	ASSPTGANYNEQF
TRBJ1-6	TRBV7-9	ASSPGGRNNSPLH
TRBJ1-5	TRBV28	ASSLPGGFNQPQH
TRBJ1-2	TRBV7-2	ASSYRQGGYGYT
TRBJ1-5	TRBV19	ASSEGQGNQPQH
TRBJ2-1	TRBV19	ASSIWSSGGFDEQF
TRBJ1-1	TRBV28	ASSEDTGRNTEAF
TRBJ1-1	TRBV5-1	ASSLTVTNTEAF
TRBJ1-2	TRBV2	ASIGTGGAYYGYT
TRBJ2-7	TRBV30	AWLAGNPYEQY
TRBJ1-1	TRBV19	ASNISPGQGTSEAF
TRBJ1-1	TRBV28	ASSTRTLKGTEAF
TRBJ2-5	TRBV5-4	ASSPRTVSVETQY
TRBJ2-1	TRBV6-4	ASSPGGGGGNEQF
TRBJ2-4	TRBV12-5	ASGNPGQAAKNIQY
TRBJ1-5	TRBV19	ASSTGVRPQH
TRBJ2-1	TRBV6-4	ASSPQGAGGFSSSYNEQF
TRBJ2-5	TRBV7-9	ASSLGGASETQY
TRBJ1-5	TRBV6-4	ASSRGGRLLLYQPQH
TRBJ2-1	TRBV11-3	ASSLVAGDDVF
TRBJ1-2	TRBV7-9	ASSPPDSSYT
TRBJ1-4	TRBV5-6	ASSWRGTGSNNEKLF
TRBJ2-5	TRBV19	ASTTGVGETQY